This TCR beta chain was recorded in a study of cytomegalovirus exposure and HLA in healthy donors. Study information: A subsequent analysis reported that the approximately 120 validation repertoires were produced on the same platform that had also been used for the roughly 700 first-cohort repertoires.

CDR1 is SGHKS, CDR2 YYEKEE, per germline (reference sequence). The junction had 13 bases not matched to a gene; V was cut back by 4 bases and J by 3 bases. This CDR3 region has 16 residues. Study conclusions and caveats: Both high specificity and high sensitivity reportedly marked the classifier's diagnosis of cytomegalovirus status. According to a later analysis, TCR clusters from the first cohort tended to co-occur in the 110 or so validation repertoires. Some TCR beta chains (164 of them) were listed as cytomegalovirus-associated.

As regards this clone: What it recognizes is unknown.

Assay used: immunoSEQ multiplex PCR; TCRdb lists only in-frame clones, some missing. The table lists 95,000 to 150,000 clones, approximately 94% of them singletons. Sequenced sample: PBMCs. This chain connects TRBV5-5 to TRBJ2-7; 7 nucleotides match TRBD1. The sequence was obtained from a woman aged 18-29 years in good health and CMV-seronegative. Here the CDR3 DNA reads TGTGCCAGCAGCGGCGACAGGGTAGGGACCCACTACGAGCAGTACTTC. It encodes CASSGDRVGTHYEQYF. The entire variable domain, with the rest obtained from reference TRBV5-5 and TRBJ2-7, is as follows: DAGVTQSPTHLIKTRGQQVTLRCSPISGHKSVSWYQQVLGQGPQFIFQYYEKEERGRGNFPDRFSARQFPNYSSELNVNALLLGDSALYLCASSGDRVGTHYEQYFGPGTRLTVT.